The rows below give T cell receptor beta chains drawn from one sample of a study of control samples from healthy donors and cancer patients. Method: immunoSEQ multiplex PCR; TCRdb's copy keeps in-frame clones and lacks some. The sample consists of 110,000 to 150,000 clones, under 90% of them appearing once. Sequencing used blood. These receptors were taken from a man aged 25 to 40 in good health. Both conserved end residues are trimmed from each CDR3.

j_call | cdr3_length | v_call | cdr3_aa
TRBJ2-5 | 13 | TRBV6-2/TRBV6-3 | ASSYSKRIQETQY
TRBJ2-5 | 11 | TRBV13 | ASSLRSKETQY
TRBJ2-2 | 13 | TRBV27 | ASSPRRTVGGELF
TRBJ1-3 | 14 | TRBV30 | AWAPLPGTETNTIY
TRBJ2-7 | 12 | TRBV7-9 | ASSHRDSSYEQY
TRBJ1-1 | 11 | TRBV5-6 | ASSRFDGAEAF
TRBJ2-5 | 10 | TRBV18 | ASSPPGETQY
TRBJ1-2 | 13 | TRBV7-8 | ASSLRGQGYYGYT
TRBJ1-2 | 12 | TRBV30 | AWSGQVFLYGYT
TRBJ2-7 | 11 | TRBV30 | AWSVLQGGEQY
TRBJ2-7 | 11 | TRBV21-1 | ASSKGGNYEQY
TRBJ2-1 | 15 | TRBV2 | ASSEAKGTSGVNEQF
TRBJ1-2 | 12 | TRBV15 | ATSRQGMSYGYT
TRBJ1-2 | 10 | TRBV4-1 | ASSQPSYGYT
TRBJ2-1 | 15 | TRBV7-2 | ASSSKVGISLYNEQF
TRBJ1-5 | 13 | TRBV27 | ASSLEGAFRQPQH
TRBJ2-7 | 13 | TRBV20-1 | SASSSTGVVNEQY
TRBJ2-3 | 14 | TRBV27 | ASSLLAGGPSDTQY
TRBJ2-7 | 15 | TRBV14 | ASSHLPGTRGGYEQY
TRBJ2-3 | 15 | TRBV4-2 | ASSPRGSGGAADTQY
TRBJ2-2 | 16 | TRBV7-3 | ASSLNRRGAANTGELF
TRBJ2-1 | 13 | TRBV7-6 | ASGLQDGTQNEQF
TRBJ1-5 | 13 | TRBV6-1 | ASSEDAGNNQPQH
TRBJ2-2 | 13 | TRBV6-5 | ASSKSDLVPGELF
TRBJ2-7 | 11 | TRBV11-3 | ASSSLPAYEQY
TRBJ1-6 | 15 | TRBV7-8 | ASKASDRVVVNSPLH
TRBJ2-2 | 13 | TRBV7-3 | ASSLNRVHTGELF
TRBJ1-1 | 11 | TRBV10-3 | ASRTGGDTEAF
TRBJ2-3 | 11 | TRBV7-3 | ASSSVTTDTQY
TRBJ1-5 | 11 | TRBV27 | ASSLSADQPQH
TRBJ2-7 | 13 | TRBV5-1 | ASSIPGQGFYEQY
TRBJ1-2 | 11 | TRBV7-6 | ASSLGQGHGYT
TRBJ2-3 | 11 | TRBV24-1 | ATSDRPADTQY
TRBJ1-5 | 12 | TRBV25-1 | ASSDTRSVQPQH
TRBJ1-6 | 14 | TRBV11-3 | ASSYRDPSYNSPLH
TRBJ1-3 | 14 | TRBV21-1 | ASSKGTPDSGNTIY
TRBJ2-1 | 12 | TRBV6-6 | ASWSLDSYNEQF
TRBJ2-7 | 12 | TRBV27 | ASSFSLDGYEQY
TRBJ1-2 | 13 | TRBV5-6 | ASSLASRSVYGYT
TRBJ1-2 | 11 | TRBV11-2 | ASSFAGGYGYT